These 28 T cell receptor beta chains were sequenced from one sample in a study of T cells after yellow fever vaccination. MiXCR, applied by TCRdb to the 5' RACE reads, yields one record per CDR3 protein. The sample lists about 260,000 distinct CDR3 sequences, roughly 5.2% occurring once. Sequencing was performed on CD4+ T cells sorted from PBMCs, taken on the day of the yellow fever booster vaccination. All receptors derive from a man younger than 35 who received the YFV17D yellow fever vaccine.

This clonotype was detected only a few times. The chain uses TRBV10-2 and TRBJ1-6; D ambiguous. Germline lookup yields CDR1 WSHSY and CDR2 SAAADI. This CDR3 is 14 amino acids long. The V and J ends lost 11 bases and 4 bases respectively, with 15 bases between them. The CDR3: CAPPGRLYNSPLHF. The DNA for the CDR3 is TGCGCCCCCCCAGGACGGCTTTATAATTCACCCCTCCACTTT.

The rearrangement links TRBV5-6 to TRBJ2-5; unclear D gene. Germline CDR1 SGHDT, CDR2 YYEEEE. Trimming pared 0 bases from V and 4 bases from J, leaving 7 bases between. This CDR3 comprises 13 residues. The DNA of the CDR3 is TGTGCCAGCAGCTTGGAACAGTCAGAGACCCAGTACTTC. It translates to CASSLEQSETQYF.

This clonotype occurred many times. The chain uses TRBV29-1 and TRBJ2-7; TRBD1 matches 9 bases. Germline values: CDR1 SQVTM, CDR2 ANQGSEA. The ends lost 7 bases at V and 7 bases at J; junction bases unmatched: 8. The CDR3 has 12 residues. The CDR3 loop is CSAQQGAREQYF. CDR3 sequence (DNA): TGCAGCGCACAACAGGGGGCTCGGGAGCAGTACTTC.

In this sample, this clonotype turned up a few times. The J gene is TRBJ2-7, the V gene TRBV27; D gene unclear. This CDR3 comprises 15 residues. CDR1 is MNHEY, CDR2 SMNVEV, per germline (reference sequence). V lost 6 bases and J lost 7, with 22 bases in between. The DNA of the CDR3 is TGTGCCAGCAGCCTAGGTCGGGCAAGGGCTCCGGAGCAGTACTTC. Protein: CASSLGRARAPEQYF.

This clonotype was observed a few times. V gene TRBV19 combines with J gene TRBJ2-6; tentative D call: TRBD2 (6 bases). V lost 11 bases to trimming and J lost 0 bases, with 14 bases between them. The CDR3 consists of 15 residues. Germline loops: CDR1 LNHDA, CDR2 SQIVND (reference sequence). CDR3 loop: CAGGDGHSGANVLTF. DNA for the CDR3: TGTGCCGGAGGGGACGGCCACTCTGGGGCCAACGTCCTGACTTTC.

This clonotype was detected many times. V usage is TRBV7-2 and J usage is TRBJ2-7; the D is unclear. There are 14 residues in the CDR3. Germline values: CDR1 SGHTA, CDR2 FQGNSA. The V gene lost 5 bases and the J gene lost 1 base, with 12 bases spanning the gap. Here the CDR3 reads CASSPPVLSYEQYV. In nucleotides, the CDR3 is TGTGCCAGCAGCCCCCCTGTGTTATCCTACGAGCAGTACGTC.

This clonotype was detected many times. The chain couples TRBV7-2 to TRBJ2-7, with 8 bases lining up with TRBD1. Per the germline V gene, CDR1 is SGHTA and CDR2 is FQGNSA. This CDR3 has 13 residues. J was trimmed by 12 bases and V by 0 bases; bases with no gene match: 7. The CDR3 reads CASSLADRAPPYF. As DNA, the CDR3 is TGTGCCAGCAGCTTAGCGGACAGGGCTCCACCGTACTTC.

This chain connects TRBV10-3 to TRBJ1-2, with D unresolved. The CDR3 runs 11 residues. Germline assignment: CDR1 ENHRY and CDR2 SYGVKD. Trimming removed 3 bases from V and 8 bases from J, with 7 bases in between. The CDR3 DNA sequence: TGTGCCATCAGTGATCTGCTGGGCTACACCTTC. Residues: CAISDLLGYTF.

V and J are TRBV11-1 and TRBJ1-2; D is undetermined. The CDR3 loop spans 14 amino acids. The ends were cut back, 5 bases at V and 2 bases at J, with 12 bases in the middle. In germline, CDR1 is SGHAT, CDR2 FQDESV (reference sequence). CDR3 sequence (DNA): TGTGCCAGCAGCCCCCGGAGTCAGAACTATGGCTACACCTTC. Protein: CASSPRSQNYGYTF. The full variable domain, with the rest looked up from reference TRBV11-1 and TRBJ1-2, is EAEVAQSPRYKITEKSQAVAFWCDPISGHATLYWYRQILGQGPELLVQFQDESVVDDSQLPKDRFSAERLKGVDSTLKIQPAELGDSAMYLCASSPRSQNYGYTFGSGTRLTVV.

This clonotype occurred a few times. This chain uses TRBV7-2 with TRBJ2-6; D ambiguous. This CDR3 region has 15 residues. Trimming shortened V by 4 bases and J by 0 bases, and 7 bases separated the two germline ends. The germline gives CDR1 SGHTA, CDR2 FQGNSA. DNA of the CDR3: TGTGCCAGCAGCTACCGGGTCTCTGGGGCCAACGTCCTGACTTTC. Its protein product is CASSYRVSGANVLTF.

This clonotype was detected ten times or more. The gene calls are TRBV10-3 and TRBJ2-3; 12 bases are a match to TRBD2. Unmatched junction bases numbered 12, after V lost 6 bases and J lost 8 bases. Per germline, CDR1 ENHRY and CDR2 SYGVKD. CDR3 length: 16 amino acids. The CDR3 is CAISGTSGLSGGTQYF. The CDR3 bases are TGTGCCATCAGCGGGACTAGCGGGTTATCAGGGGGTACGCAGTATTTT.

The table lists this clonotype with a few counts. The V and J genes are TRBV18 and TRBJ1-2; tentative D call: TRBD1 (5 bases). CDR1 is KGHSH, CDR2 LQKENI, per germline. The CDR3 is 15 residues long. Trimming removed 3 bases from V and 4 bases from J, with 15 bases in between. CDR3 sequence reads: CASSPPGRGVYGYTF. In nucleotides, the CDR3 is TGTGCCAGCTCACCTCCGGGTCGAGGGGTCTATGGCTACACCTTC. The variable domain in full, completed from reference TRBV18 and TRBJ1-2, reads NAGVMQNPRHLVRRRGQEARLRCSPMKGHSHVYWYRQLPEEGLKFMVYLQKENIIDESGMPKERFSAEFPKEGPSILRIQQVVRGDSAAYFCASSPPGRGVYGYTFGSGTRLTVV.

This clonotype came up many times. The V call is TRBV30, the J call TRBJ2-7; 7 bases line up with TRBD2. The CDR3 has 13 residues. The ends lost 6 bases at V and 4 bases at J; junction bases unmatched: 9. CDR1 is GTSNPN and CDR2 is SVGIG in the germline V gene (reference sequence). The chain's CDR3 is CACTGTTPYEQYF. The CDR3 region has the DNA TGTGCCTGTACCGGGACTACCCCTTACGAGCAGTACTTC.

This clonotype was recorded a few times. The chain combines TRBV6-5 with TRBJ2-2; 7 nucleotides align to TRBD2. The V and J ends lost 2 bases and 2 bases, in that order; junction bases with no gene match: 11. The CDR3 covers 18 residues. CDR1 and CDR2 (germline): MNHEY, SVGAGI. The CDR3 nucleotides read TGTGCCAGCAGTTACGGGAGGGCAGGTCATCGCAACACCGGGGAGCTGTTTTTT. Its translation is CASSYGRAGHRNTGELFF.

This clonotype occurred many times. The J gene is TRBJ1-5, the V gene TRBV12-3 or TRBV12-4; perhaps TRBD1 as D (6 bases). With 5 bases removed from V and 2 bases from J, the gap between germline ends came to 10 bases. There are 14 residues in the CDR3. Here the CDR3 reads CASSQQGGNQPQHF. CDR3 nucleotide sequence: TGTGCCAGCAGTCAACAGGGAGGCAATCAGCCCCAGCATTTT.

As regards this clonotype: In this CDR3 the conserved last residue, phenylalanine or tryptophan, is missing, so a read error is likely. This chain links TRBV7-6 with TRBJ2-6; a weak D match, TRBD1 (6 bases). Germline CDR1 and CDR2: SGHVS and FNYEAQ. V lost 1 base and J 0 bases, leaving 13 bases between the germline ends. This CDR3 region has 18 residues. The DNA for the CDR3 is TGTGCCAGCAGCTTAGGGGGGACACCCTCCTCTGGGGCCAACGTCCTGACTTCC. It is translated as CASSLGGTPSSGANVLTS.

This clonotype was observed a handful of times. As DNA, the CDR3 is TGTGCCAGCAGCTTAGTCTATCGCCAGTACTTC. It codes for CASSLVYRQYF. V usage is TRBV7-2 and J usage is TRBJ2-5; D not certain. This CDR3 contains 11 residues. Trimming shortened V by 1 base and J by 10 bases, and 7 bases separated the two germline ends. CDR1 and CDR2 from the germline V gene are SGHTA and FQGNSA.

Many counts were recorded for this clonotype. V and J are TRBV4-3 and TRBJ2-1; 11 bases fit TRBD2. CDR3 size: 15 residues. V shed 2 bases and J 7 bases; nucleotides not matched to a gene: 4. The germline CDR1 and CDR2 sequences are LGHNA and YSLEER. This chain's CDR3 is CASSQPSGGTNEQFF. DNA of the CDR3: TGCGCCAGCAGCCAACCTAGCGGGGGGACGAATGAGCAGTTCTTC.

This clonotype was found many times. The rearrangement joins TRBV6-2 or TRBV6-3 to TRBJ2-1; no clear D. V was cut by 5 bases and J by 11 bases, with 10 bases left in between. The length of the CDR3 is 11 residues. The germline gives CDR1 MNHEY, CDR2 SVGEGT. CDR3 nucleotides: TGTGCCAGCAGTCGACGTTTCAAGCAGTTCTTC. This encodes CASSRRFKQFF.

V gene TRBV6-5 combines with J gene TRBJ1-4; D ambiguous. The germline CDR1 and CDR2 sequences are MNHEY and SVGAGI. The CDR3 totals 12 residues. Trimming pared 4 bases from V and 8 bases from J, leaving 8 bases between. The CDR3: CASSSTLEKLFF. CDR3 bases: TGTGCCAGCAGTTCCACATTAGAAAAACTGTTTTTT.

This clonotype was seen at least ten times. The chain links TRBV6-5 to TRBJ2-3; D tentatively fits TRBD1 or TRBD2 (5 bases each). V lost 4 bases to trimming and J lost 5 bases, with 13 bases between them. CDR1 is MNHEY, CDR2 SVGAGI, per germline. The CDR3 contains 14 residues. CDR3: CASSFGTPVDTQYF. The DNA of the CDR3 is TGTGCCAGCAGTTTCGGGACCCCTGTAGATACGCAGTATTTT.

This clonotype was counted at least ten times. CDR3 region: CASSQDEGRTDTQYF. The DNA for the CDR3 is TGCGCCAGCAGCCAAGATGAGGGCCGCACAGATACGCAGTATTTT. The chain uses TRBV4-1 and TRBJ2-3; weak D call: TRBD2 (5 bases). The V gene lost 0 bases and the J gene lost 1 base, with 8 bases spanning the gap. This CDR3 region has 15 residues. Germline CDR1 MGHRA, CDR2 YSYEKL.

The chain is built from TRBV3-1 and TRBJ2-1, with D tentatively TRBD1 (6 bases). The CDR3 extends over 14 amino acids. Per germline, CDR1 LGHDT and CDR2 YNNKEL (reference sequence). Trimming took 2 bases from V and 5 from J, leaving 10 bases between them. The CDR3 DNA reads as TGTGCCAGCAGCCAACAGGGGCGGAACAATGAGCAGTTCTTC. Its translation is CASSQQGRNNEQFF.

This clonotype came up a few times. This chain joins TRBV12-3 or TRBV12-4 and TRBJ2-7; possibly TRBD2 for D (6 bases). The V and J ends lost 9 bases and 0 bases respectively, with 12 bases between them. The CDR3 is 13 residues long. The CDR3 spells CASWGGTSYEQYF. The CDR3 DNA reads as TGTGCCAGTTGGGGCGGGACCTCCTACGAGCAGTACTTC.

In this sample, this clonotype turned up many times. This chain links TRBV18 with TRBJ2-2, with TRBD1 identical over 7 bases. Germline CDR1 reads KGHSH; CDR2 reads LQKENI. The CDR3 has 15 residues. The V gene end was trimmed by 2 bases and the J gene end by 5 bases; junction bases not matched to a gene: 5. For the CDR3, the DNA is TGTGCCAGCTCACCAACCCAGGGGGATACCGGGGAGCTGTTTTTT. Translating it yields CASSPTQGDTGELFF.

This clonotype appeared a few times. J is TRBJ2-5 and V is TRBV9; D is unclear. V was pared by 4 bases and J by 2 bases, with 12 bases between. Germline V gene data show CDR1 as SGDLS and CDR2 as YYNGEE. This CDR3 spans 14 amino acids. The chain's CDR3 is CASSPRTVQETQYF. The CDR3 nucleotides read TGTGCCAGCAGCCCGCGGACGGTTCAAGAGACCCAGTACTTC.

In its sample, this clonotype was seen a few times. The CDR3, as DNA: TGTGCCAGCAGTTTCGAGCGAAATCAGCCCCAGCATTTT. Translated: CASSFERNQPQHF. The chain employs TRBV27 and TRBJ1-5; D unresolved. CDR3 size: 13 residues. Germline CDR1 is MNHEY and CDR2 is SMNVEV (reference sequence). V dropped 3 bases and J dropped 4 bases, with 7 bases sitting between them.

This clonotype has more than one count but fewer than ten. V gene TRBV11-2 combines with J gene TRBJ2-7; D not resolved. Trimming pared 6 bases from V and 1 base from J, leaving 10 bases between. The CDR3 loop spans 13 amino acids. Germline V CDR1 and CDR2: SGHAT, FQNNGV. Written as DNA, the CDR3 is TGTGCCAGCAGAATCTCGGGTTCCTACGAGCAGTACTTC. It codes for CASRISGSYEQYF.